The 23 T cell receptor beta chains reported below all come from one sample, sequenced in a study of liver allograft versus peripheral blood T cells. Looking at the study overall: Comparative analysis was performed on T cell receptor repertoires from transplanted livers and from recipients' peripheral blood.

TCRdb reprocessed the reads with MiXCR, giving one entry per CDR3 protein. This sample yields roughly 14,000 distinct CDR3 sequences, of which 20% are seen a single time; approximately 5.5% belongs to the top ten. Receptors originate from a human patient who had a liver transplant. Certain T cells may be donor cells from the graft.

This clonotype was picked up many times. V gene TRBV5-6 combines with J gene TRBJ1-3; 9 nucleotides line up with TRBD1. V lost 0 bases, J lost 2 bases, and 6 bases stayed unmatched. Germline assignment: CDR1 SGHDT and CDR2 YYEEEE. The CDR3 contains 17 residues. CDR3 sequence: CASSLAQGARTGNTIYF. DNA of the CDR3: TGTGCCAGCAGCTTGGCACAGGGGGCGCGAACTGGAAACACCATATATTTT.

This chain connects TRBV7-9 to TRBJ1-1; D not resolved. The germline V gene encodes CDR1 SEHNR and CDR2 FQNEAQ (reference sequence). V lost 5 bases, J lost 6 bases, and 4 bases lay in between. The CDR3 is 10 amino acids. The DNA of the CDR3 is TGTGCCAGCAGCGGCTCTGAAGCTTTCTTT. This sequence encodes CASSGSEAFF.

This sequence joins TRBV6-5 and TRBJ1-4; D ambiguous. Trimming cost V 7 bases and J 0 bases, with 9 bases left between them. The length of the CDR3 is 14 residues. The germline CDR1 and CDR2 sequences are MNHEY and SVGAGI. This CDR3 reads CASTGMATNEKLFF. The CDR3 DNA is TGTGCCAGCACGGGAATGGCAACTAATGAAAAACTGTTTTTT.

This chain links TRBV6-1 with TRBJ2-7; 12 nucleotides match TRBD2. The V segment lost 4 bases and the J segment 0 bases; nucleotides outside the gene matches: 1. The CDR3 totals 15 residues. Per the germline V gene, CDR1 is MNHNS and CDR2 is SASEGT. The CDR3 is CASSGLAGVSYEQYF. CDR3 nucleotides: TGTGCCAGCAGTGGACTAGCGGGGGTCTCCTACGAGCAGTACTTC.

The chain employs TRBV20-1 and TRBJ1-1; 10 nucleotides agree with TRBD1. This CDR3 region has 12 residues. V was pared by 6 bases and J by 10 bases, with 8 bases of the junction left unmatched. Germline CDR1 is DFQATT and CDR2 is SNEGSKA (reference sequence). The CDR3 protein is CSAGQGGRTAFF. CDR3 in DNA: TGCAGTGCCGGACAGGGGGGCAGGACAGCTTTCTTT.

The chain joins TRBV5-5 to TRBJ2-3, with 9 bases matching TRBD1. The CDR3 length is 16 residues. The germline CDR1 and CDR2 sequences are SGHKS and YYEKEE (reference sequence). Trimming removed 4 bases from V and 2 bases from J; junction bases left unmatched: 8. The CDR3 region has the DNA TGTGCCAGCAGCCCGGCGGGACAGGGCCTCACAGATACGCAGTATTTT. It specifies CASSPAGQGLTDTQYF. The full variable domain, with the rest looked up from reference TRBV5-5 and TRBJ2-3, is DAGVTQSPTHLIKTRGQQVTLRCSPISGHKSVSWYQQVLGQGPQFIFQYYEKEERGRGNFPDRFSARQFPNYSSELNVNALLLGDSALYLCASSPAGQGLTDTQYFGPGTRLTVL.

This clonotype was counted at least ten times. The chain recombines TRBV5-4 with TRBJ1-2, with D unclear. The germline V and J ends were trimmed by 2 bases and 5 bases, with 7 bases remaining between them. Germline V gives CDR1 SGHNT, CDR2 YYREEE (reference sequence). This CDR3 has 12 residues. CDR3 sequence: CASSLMGYGYTF. Written as DNA, the CDR3 is TGTGCCAGCAGCTTAATGGGTTATGGCTACACCTTC.

The rearrangement uses TRBV12-3 or TRBV12-4 and TRBJ2-1; D might be TRBD1 or TRBD2, each matching 5 bases. The CDR3 covers 15 residues. Trimming shortened V by 3 bases and J by 6 bases, and 15 bases separated the two germline ends. Here the CDR3 reads CASSFEGVGPNEQFF. For the CDR3, the DNA is TGTGCCAGCAGTTTTGAGGGAGTGGGGCCCAATGAGCAGTTCTTC.

This chain joins TRBV5-1 and TRBJ1-6; D gene uncertain. V lost 0 bases and J 7 bases, leaving 8 bases between the germline ends. Germline CDR1 SGHRS, CDR2 YFSETQ. The length of the CDR3 is 14 residues. The CDR3 nucleotides read TGCGCCAGCAGCTTGGCCAGACTGAATTCACCCCTCCACTTT. Its protein is CASSLARLNSPLHF.

There are many counts of this clonotype. The CDR3: CSVASTGDYGYTF. CDR3 nucleotide sequence: TGCAGCGTCGCCTCCACAGGGGACTATGGCTACACCTTC. The rearrangement uses TRBV29-1 and TRBJ1-2; 7 nucleotides agree with TRBD1. Germline V CDR1 and CDR2: SQVTM, ANQGSEA. Losses at the gene ends were 6 bases for V and 3 bases for J; bases not matched to a gene: 7. The CDR3 consists of 13 residues.

This clonotype was detected only a few times. This rearrangement joins TRBV6-6 to TRBJ2-7, with TRBD1 identical over 8 bases. The CDR3 consists of 13 residues. CDR1 is MNHNY and CDR2 is SVGAGI in the germline V gene (reference sequence). The junction had 6 bases not matched to a gene; V was cut back by 8 bases and J by 3 bases. CDR3 nucleotides: TGTGCCAGCGGACAGGGAGACAGCTACGAGCAGTACTTC. It yields the protein CASGQGDSYEQYF.

V gene TRBV6-2 or TRBV6-3 combines with J gene TRBJ1-2; no clear D gene. Trimming stripped 6 bases from V and 4 bases from J, with 15 bases between. CDR3 length: 14 amino acids. Germline V gene sequence: CDR1 MNHEY, CDR2 SVGEGT. This CDR3 is CASRFAYTIYGYTF. The CDR3, as DNA: TGTGCCAGCAGGTTTGCGTACACTATCTATGGCTACACCTTC.

There are many counts of this clonotype. This CDR3 is CASSSWSGGINSPLHF. The CDR3 DNA is TGTGCCAGCAGCTCCTGGAGTGGAGGGATTAATTCACCCCTCCACTTT. This sequence joins TRBV5-6 and TRBJ1-6; no clear D gene. The CDR3 runs 16 residues. V was trimmed by 3 bases and J by 6 bases, leaving 16 bases between them. Per the germline V gene, CDR1 is SGHDT and CDR2 is YYEEEE. Together with reference TRBV5-6 and TRBJ1-6, the CDR3 gives the full variable domain: DAGVTQSPTHLIKTRGQQVTLRCSPKSGHDTVSWYQQALGQGPQFIFQYYEEEERQRGNFPDRFSGHQFPNYSSELNVNALLLGDSALYLCASSSWSGGINSPLHFGNGTRLTVT.

CDR3 nucleotide sequence: TGTGCCACCAGTGACCCCGGGACAGGGGACAATGAGCAGTTCTTC. It yields the protein CATSDPGTGDNEQFF. The gene calls are TRBV24-1 and TRBJ2-1; TRBD1 matches 10 bases. V was clipped by 4 bases and J by 5 bases; unmatched bases: 4. The CDR3 consists of 15 residues. The germline CDR1 and CDR2 sequences are KGHDR and SFDVKD.

This clonotype was recorded a few times. The V gene is TRBV6-5, the J gene TRBJ2-1, with 10 bases that match TRBD1. The germline gives CDR1 MNHEY, CDR2 SVGAGI. This CDR3 is 17 amino acids long. The V gene end was trimmed by 2 bases and the J gene end by 5 bases; junction bases not matched to a gene: 9. CDR3 region: CASSYRDRGGNHNEQFF. CDR3 DNA sequence: TGTGCCAGCAGTTACCGGGACAGGGGTGGGAATCACAATGAGCAGTTCTTC.

Sample share makes this clonotype medium-sized. CDR3: CASSPGLDYGYTF. As DNA, the CDR3 is TGTGCCAGCTCACCAGGGTTGGACTATGGCTACACCTTC. V and J are TRBV18 and TRBJ1-2; D ambiguous. The CDR3 contains 13 residues. Trimming cost V 2 bases and J 3 bases, with 7 bases left between them. Germline-derived CDR1 and CDR2 are KGHSH and LQKENI.

The chain combines TRBV20-1 with TRBJ2-1; maybe TRBD2 (5 bases). CDR1 DFQATT and CDR2 SNEGSKA come from the germline V gene (reference sequence). Trimming removed 5 bases from V and 4 bases from J, with 12 bases in between. This CDR3 comprises 13 residues. Here the CDR3 reads CSAGSGSYNEQFF. DNA for the CDR3: TGCAGTGCTGGATCGGGGAGTTACAATGAGCAGTTCTTC.

This clonotype was seen more than once but under ten times. The rearrangement links TRBV10-3 to TRBJ2-1, with D maybe TRBD1 (7 bases). The germline V gene encodes CDR1 ENHRY and CDR2 SYGVKD. There are 16 residues in the CDR3. The germline V and J ends were trimmed by 0 bases and 4 bases, with 13 bases remaining between them. The CDR3 protein is CAISESQGGGYNEQFF. CDR3 nucleotides: TGTGCCATCAGTGAGTCTCAGGGGGGCGGTTACAATGAGCAGTTCTTC.

This clonotype qualifies as medium-sized. The genes are TRBV6-5 and TRBJ2-2; tentative D call: TRBD2 (5 bases). Germline-derived CDR1 and CDR2 are MNHEY and SVGAGI. CDR3 length: 13 residues. The ends were cut back, 6 bases at V and 5 bases at J, with 10 bases in the middle. The CDR3 DNA follows: TGTGCCAGCAGAAGCACGGGGACCGGGGAGCTGTTTTTT. Residues: CASRSTGTGELFF.

This clonotype is medium-sized within its sample. The CDR3 nucleotides read TGTGCCAGTAGTGATGGGAGGGCTAATGAAAAACTGTTTTTT. Its protein product is CASSDGRANEKLFF. The V gene is TRBV19, the J gene TRBJ1-4; D is undetermined. CDR3 length: 14 residues. Germline V gene data show CDR1 as LNHDA and CDR2 as SQIVND (reference sequence). V lost 5 bases and J 3 bases, leaving 10 bases between the germline ends.

The chain links TRBV6-6 to TRBJ1-6; D is perhaps TRBD1 (6 bases). The germline gives CDR1 MNHNY, CDR2 SVGAGI (reference sequence). CDR3 length: 14 residues. V was pared by 6 bases and J by 6 bases, with 12 bases between. CDR3 DNA sequence: TGTGCCAGCAGACTTCGACAGGTTAATTCACCCCTCCACTTT. Translation gives CASRLRQVNSPLHF.

In regard to this clonotype: Being one base from a much bigger clone, this may be a read error. The V gene is TRBV6-2 or TRBV6-3, the J gene TRBJ1-1, with D unresolved. Germline CDR1 reads MNHEY; CDR2 reads SVGEGT. The CDR3 sequence is 11 residues long. The CDR3 DNA sequence: TGTGTCAGCAGTCTGGGGACTGAAGCTTTCTTT. Amino acid sequence: CVSSLGTEAFF.

In its sample, this clonotype ranks as medium-sized. J is TRBJ1-4 and V is TRBV19; the D gene is possibly TRBD1 (5 bases). Trimming took 5 bases from V and 3 from J, leaving 10 bases between them. Looked up from germline, CDR1 is LNHDA and CDR2 is SQIVND (reference sequence). The CDR3 has 14 amino acids. This CDR3 is CASSAGRANEKLFF. For the CDR3, the DNA is TGTGCCAGTAGTGCAGGGAGGGCTAATGAAAAACTGTTTTTT. Drawing the rest from reference TRBV19 and TRBJ1-4, the complete variable domain is DGGITQSPKYLFRKEGQNVTLSCEQNLNHDAMYWYRQDPGQGLRLIYYSQIVNDFQKGDIAEGYSVSREKKESFPLTVTSAQKNPTAFYLCASSAGRANEKLFFGSGTQLSVL.